This T cell receptor beta chain was recorded in a study of shared clonotypes between healthy human individuals. The CDR3 loop spans 16 amino acids. The V end was cut by 5 bases, the J end by 3 bases, with 20 bases between. The V gene's germline CDR1 is SGHRS and CDR2 YFSETQ. Produced via immunoSEQ multiplex PCR; TCRdb's table is partial and in-frame only. The table shows about 1 million clones, with about three quarters occurring only once. The origin of this receptor is a man between 18 and 35 years old in good health. Sequencing used memory CD4+ T cells sorted from blood. The subset denotes: CD45RA-negative fraction. The chain carries TRBV5-1 and TRBJ2-5, with D maybe TRBD2 (6 bases). The CDR3 here is CASRLGGGTEKETQYF. CDR3 in DNA: TGCGCCAGCAGGCTAGGCGGAGGGACGGAGAAAGAGACCCAGTACTTC.